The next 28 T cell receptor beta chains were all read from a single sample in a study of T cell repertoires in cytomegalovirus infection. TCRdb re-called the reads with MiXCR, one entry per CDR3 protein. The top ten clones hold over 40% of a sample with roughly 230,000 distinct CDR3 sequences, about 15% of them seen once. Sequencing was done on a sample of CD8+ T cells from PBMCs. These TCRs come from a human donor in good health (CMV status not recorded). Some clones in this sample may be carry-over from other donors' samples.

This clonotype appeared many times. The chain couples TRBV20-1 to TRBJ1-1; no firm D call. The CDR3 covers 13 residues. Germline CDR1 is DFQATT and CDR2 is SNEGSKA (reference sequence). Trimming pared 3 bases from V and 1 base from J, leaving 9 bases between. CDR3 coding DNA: TGCAGTGCTAGTCTGGGCGGGAACACTGAAGCTTTCTTT. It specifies CSASLGGNTEAFF.

CDR3 amino acids: CASRGTGVYEQYF. The DNA for the CDR3 is TGTGCCAGCAGAGGGACAGGAGTTTACGAGCAGTACTTC. This chain uses TRBV5-6 with TRBJ2-7; 8 bases align to TRBD1. J gave up 4 bases and V 5 bases, and 5 bases lay outside the gene matches. The CDR3 consists of 13 residues. Germline V CDR1 and CDR2: SGHDT, YYEEEE.

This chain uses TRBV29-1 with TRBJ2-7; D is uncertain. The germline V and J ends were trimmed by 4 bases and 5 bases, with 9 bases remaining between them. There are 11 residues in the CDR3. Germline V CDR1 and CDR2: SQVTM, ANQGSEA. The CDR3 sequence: CSVVAGNEQYF. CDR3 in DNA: TGCAGCGTTGTGGCCGGCAACGAGCAGTACTTC.

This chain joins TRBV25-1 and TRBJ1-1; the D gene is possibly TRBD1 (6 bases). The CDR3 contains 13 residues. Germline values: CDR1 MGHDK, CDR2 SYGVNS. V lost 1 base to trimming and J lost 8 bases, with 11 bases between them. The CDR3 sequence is CASSELGGPEAFF. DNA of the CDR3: TGTGCCAGCAGTGAATTAGGGGGTCCCGAAGCTTTCTTT.

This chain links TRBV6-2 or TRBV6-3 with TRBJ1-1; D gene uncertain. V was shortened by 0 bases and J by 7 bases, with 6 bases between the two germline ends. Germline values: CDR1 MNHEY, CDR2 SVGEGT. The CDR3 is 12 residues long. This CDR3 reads CASSYSLVEAFF. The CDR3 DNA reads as TGTGCCAGCAGTTACTCGCTAGTTGAAGCTTTCTTT.

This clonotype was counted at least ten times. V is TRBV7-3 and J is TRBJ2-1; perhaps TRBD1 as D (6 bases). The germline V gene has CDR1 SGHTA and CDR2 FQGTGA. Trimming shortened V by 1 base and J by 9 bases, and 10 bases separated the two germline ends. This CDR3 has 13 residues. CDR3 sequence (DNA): TGTGCCAGCAGCTTAAATCCCAGGGGTGAGCAGTTCTTC. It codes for CASSLNPRGEQFF.

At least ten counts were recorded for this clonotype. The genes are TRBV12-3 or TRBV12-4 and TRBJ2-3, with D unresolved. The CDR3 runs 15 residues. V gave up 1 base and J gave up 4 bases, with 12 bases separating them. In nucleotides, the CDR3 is TGTGCCAGCAGTTTAGAACCCCCGGCGGCAGATACGCAGTATTTT. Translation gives CASSLEPPAADTQYF.

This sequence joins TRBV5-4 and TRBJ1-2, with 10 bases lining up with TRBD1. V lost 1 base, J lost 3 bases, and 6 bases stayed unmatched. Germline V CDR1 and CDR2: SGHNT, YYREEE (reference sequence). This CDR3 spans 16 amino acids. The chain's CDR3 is CASSLWGQGIDYGYTF. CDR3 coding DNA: TGTGCCAGCAGCTTGTGGGGACAGGGGATAGACTATGGCTACACCTTC. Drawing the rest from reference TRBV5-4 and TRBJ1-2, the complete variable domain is ETGVTQSPTHLIKTRGQQVTLRCSSQSGHNTVSWYQQALGQGPQFIFQYYREEENGRGNFPPRFSGLQFPNYSSELNVNALELDDSALYLCASSLWGQGIDYGYTFGSGTRLTVV.

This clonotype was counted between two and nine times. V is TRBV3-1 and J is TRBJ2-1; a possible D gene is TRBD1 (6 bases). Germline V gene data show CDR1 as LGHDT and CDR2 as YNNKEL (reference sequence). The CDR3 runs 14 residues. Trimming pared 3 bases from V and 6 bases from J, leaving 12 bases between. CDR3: CASSHWSGANEQFF. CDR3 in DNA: TGTGCCAGCAGCCATTGGTCAGGGGCCAATGAGCAGTTCTTC.

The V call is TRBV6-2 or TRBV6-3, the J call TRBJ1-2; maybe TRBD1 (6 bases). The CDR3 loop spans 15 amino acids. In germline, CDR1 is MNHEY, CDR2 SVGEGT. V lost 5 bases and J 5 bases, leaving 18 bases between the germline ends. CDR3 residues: CASSPPGGSGYGYTF. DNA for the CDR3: TGTGCCAGCAGTCCCCCGGGGGGCTCGGGTTATGGCTACACCTTC.

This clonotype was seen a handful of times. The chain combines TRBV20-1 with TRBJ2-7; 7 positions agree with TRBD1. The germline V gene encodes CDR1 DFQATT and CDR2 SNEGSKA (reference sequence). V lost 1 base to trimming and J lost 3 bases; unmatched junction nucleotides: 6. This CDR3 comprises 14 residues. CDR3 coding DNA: TGCAGTGCTAGAGCCAGCACAGGGGACTACGAGCAGTACTTC. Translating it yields CSARASTGDYEQYF.

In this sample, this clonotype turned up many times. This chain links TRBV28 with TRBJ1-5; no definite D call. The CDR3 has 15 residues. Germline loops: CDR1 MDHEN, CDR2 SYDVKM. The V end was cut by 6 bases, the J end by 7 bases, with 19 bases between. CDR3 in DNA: TGTGCCAGCAGAGAAGTAGGTGGTCGGCGACAGCCCCAGCATTTT. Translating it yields CASREVGGRRQPQHF.

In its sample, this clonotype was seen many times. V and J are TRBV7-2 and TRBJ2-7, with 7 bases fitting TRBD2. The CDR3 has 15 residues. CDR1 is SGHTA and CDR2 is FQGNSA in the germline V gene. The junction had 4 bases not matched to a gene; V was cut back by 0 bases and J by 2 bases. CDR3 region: CASSLARGTPYEQYF. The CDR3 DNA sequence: TGTGCCAGCAGCTTAGCGCGGGGGACTCCCTACGAGCAGTACTTC.

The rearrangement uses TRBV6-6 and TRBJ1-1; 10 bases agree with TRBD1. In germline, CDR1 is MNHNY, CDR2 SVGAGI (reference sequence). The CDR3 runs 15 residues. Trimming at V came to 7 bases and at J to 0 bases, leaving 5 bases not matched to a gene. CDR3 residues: CASKRDRGLNTEAFF. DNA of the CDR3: TGTGCCAGCAAGAGGGACAGGGGATTGAACACTGAAGCTTTCTTT.

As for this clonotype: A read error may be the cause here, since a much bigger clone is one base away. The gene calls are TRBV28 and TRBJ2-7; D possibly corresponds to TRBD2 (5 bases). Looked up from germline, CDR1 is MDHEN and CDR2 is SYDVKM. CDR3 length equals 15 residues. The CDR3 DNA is TGTGCCAGCAAGGGTGGAGGTGGTTACTCCTACAAGCAGTACTTC. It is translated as CASKGGGGYSYKQYF.

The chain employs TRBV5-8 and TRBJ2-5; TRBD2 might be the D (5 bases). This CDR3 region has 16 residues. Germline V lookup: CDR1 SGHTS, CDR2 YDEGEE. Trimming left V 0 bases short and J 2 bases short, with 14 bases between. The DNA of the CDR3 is TGTGCCAGCAGCTTGGGACAAGGAGGTCCTCAAGAGACCCAGTACTTC. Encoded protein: CASSLGQGGPQETQYF.

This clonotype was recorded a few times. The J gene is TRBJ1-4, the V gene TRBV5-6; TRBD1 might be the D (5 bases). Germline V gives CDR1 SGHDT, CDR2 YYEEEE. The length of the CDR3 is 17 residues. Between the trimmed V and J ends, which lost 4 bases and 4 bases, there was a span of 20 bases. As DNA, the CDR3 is TGTGCCAGCAGCCCCCTCGGGGGGGTAGGAGATAATGAAAAACTGTTTTTT. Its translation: CASSPLGGVGDNEKLFF.

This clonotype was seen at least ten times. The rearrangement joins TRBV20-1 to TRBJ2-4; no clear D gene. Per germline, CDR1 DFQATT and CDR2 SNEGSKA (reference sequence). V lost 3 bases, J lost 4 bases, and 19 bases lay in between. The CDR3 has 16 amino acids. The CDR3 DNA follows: TGCAGTGCTAGCGTTTTCGATACAGACCCTAAAAACATTCAGTACTTC. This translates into CSASVFDTDPKNIQYF.

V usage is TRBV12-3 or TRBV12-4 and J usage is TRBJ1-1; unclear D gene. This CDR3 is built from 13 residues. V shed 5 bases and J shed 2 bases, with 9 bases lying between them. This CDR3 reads CASSPSVNTEAFF. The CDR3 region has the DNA TGTGCCAGCAGTCCGTCGGTAAACACTGAAGCTTTCTTT.

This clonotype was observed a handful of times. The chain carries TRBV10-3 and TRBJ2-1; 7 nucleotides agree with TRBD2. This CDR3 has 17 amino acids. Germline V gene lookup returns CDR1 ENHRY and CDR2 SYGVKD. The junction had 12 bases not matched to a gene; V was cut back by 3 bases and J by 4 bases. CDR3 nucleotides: TGTGCCATCAGTGACGGGACTACGAAACCATCATACAATGAGCAGTTCTTC. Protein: CAISDGTTKPSYNEQFF.

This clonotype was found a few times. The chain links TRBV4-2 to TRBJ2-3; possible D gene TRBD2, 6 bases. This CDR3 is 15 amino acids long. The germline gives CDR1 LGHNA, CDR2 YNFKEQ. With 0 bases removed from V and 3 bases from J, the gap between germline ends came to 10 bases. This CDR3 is CASSQDGEVTDTQYF. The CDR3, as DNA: TGTGCCAGCAGCCAAGACGGGGAGGTTACAGATACGCAGTATTTT.

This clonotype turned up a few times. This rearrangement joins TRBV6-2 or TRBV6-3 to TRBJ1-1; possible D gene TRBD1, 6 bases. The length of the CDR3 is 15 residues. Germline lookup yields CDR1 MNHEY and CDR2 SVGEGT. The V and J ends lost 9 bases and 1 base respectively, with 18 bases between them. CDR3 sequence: CASKGDPQGNTEAFF. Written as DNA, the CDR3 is TGTGCCAGTAAGGGGGACCCTCAGGGGAACACTGAAGCTTTCTTT.

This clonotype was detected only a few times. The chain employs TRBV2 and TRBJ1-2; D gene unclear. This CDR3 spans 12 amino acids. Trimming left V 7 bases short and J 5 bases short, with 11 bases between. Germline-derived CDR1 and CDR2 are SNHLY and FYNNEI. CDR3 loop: CASMGSGYGYTF. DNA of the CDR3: TGTGCCAGCATGGGGAGTGGTTATGGCTACACCTTC.

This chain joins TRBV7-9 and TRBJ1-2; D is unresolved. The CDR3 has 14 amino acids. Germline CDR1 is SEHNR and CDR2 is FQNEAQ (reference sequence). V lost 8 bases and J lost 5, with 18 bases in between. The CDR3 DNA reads TGTGCCAGCGGCCTAGAGGCGGTTGGGTATGGCTACACCTTC. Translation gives CASGLEAVGYGYTF.

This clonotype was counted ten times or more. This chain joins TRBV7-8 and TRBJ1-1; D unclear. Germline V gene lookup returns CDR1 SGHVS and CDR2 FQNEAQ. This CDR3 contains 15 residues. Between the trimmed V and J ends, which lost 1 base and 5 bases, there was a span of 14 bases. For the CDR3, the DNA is TGTGCCAGCAGCTTAGGGTTAGGCTTCGGGACTGAAGCTTTCTTT. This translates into CASSLGLGFGTEAFF.

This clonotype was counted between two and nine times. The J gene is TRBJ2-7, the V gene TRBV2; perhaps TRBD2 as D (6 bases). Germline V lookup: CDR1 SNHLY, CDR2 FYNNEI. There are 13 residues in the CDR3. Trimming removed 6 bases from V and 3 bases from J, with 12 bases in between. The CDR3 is CASRLAGYYEQYF. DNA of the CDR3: TGTGCCAGCAGGTTGGCGGGGTACTACGAGCAGTACTTC.

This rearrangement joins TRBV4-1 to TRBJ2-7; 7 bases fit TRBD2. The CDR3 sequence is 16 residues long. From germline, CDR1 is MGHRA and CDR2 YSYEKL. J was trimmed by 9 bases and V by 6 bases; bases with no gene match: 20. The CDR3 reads CASSQNQGLHPRVQYF. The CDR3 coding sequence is TGCGCCAGCAGTCAAAACCAGGGACTACACCCGCGGGTGCAGTACTTC.

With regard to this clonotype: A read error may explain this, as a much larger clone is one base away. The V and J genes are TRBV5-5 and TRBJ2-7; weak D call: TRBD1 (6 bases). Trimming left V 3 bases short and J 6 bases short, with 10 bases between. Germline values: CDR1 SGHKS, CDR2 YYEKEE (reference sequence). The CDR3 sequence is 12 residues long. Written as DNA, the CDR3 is TGTGCCAGCAGCTCTTCAGGGGCCGAGCAGTACTTC. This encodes CASSSSGAEQYF.